The text below deals with one T cell receptor beta chain. Repertoires were generated with immunoSEQ multiplex PCR, while TCRdb's copy carries only in-frame clones and drops some. The table includes over 70,000 clones, roughly 89% detected once. This specimen comes from a study of T cell responses to AZD1222 COVID-19 vaccine. The clonotype comes from an adult who received the AZD1222 COVID-19 vaccine. The sample consisted of peripheral blood, taken 28 days after the second AZD1222 dose.

The CDR3 region is CASSLASRGITGELFF. CDR3 nucleotides: TGTGCCAGCAGCTTAGCTTCCCGGGGGATCACCGGGGAGCTGTTTTTT. The chain employs TRBV7-6 and TRBJ2-2; tentatively, D is TRBD2 (6 bases). Germline V lookup: CDR1 SGHVS, CDR2 FNYEAQ. V lost 0 bases and J lost 4, with 12 bases in between. The length of the CDR3 is 16 residues.